The rows below give T cell receptor beta chains drawn from one sample of a study of OX40 agonist ivuxolimab in advanced cancers. TCRdb's copy holds only in-frame clones and misses some; the assay was immunoSEQ multiplex PCR. The table has around 69,000 clones, about nine tenths seen once. Sequencing used CD4+ or CD8+ T cells sorted from blood, obtained in a trial of the OX40 agonist ivuxolimab. These receptors were taken from an adult with an advanced solid tumor such as melanoma, head and neck, liver or kidney cancer. CDR3s include the opening cysteine and the closing phenylalanine or tryptophan. Fields, in order: V gene, D gene, clone size, J gene, CDR3 DNA, CDR3 protein. D genes are given only for firm matches. The listing skips clone size in some rows; elsewhere it reads once, few, many or a size class.

V gene: TRBV28; D gene: -; clone size: -; J gene: TRBJ1-1; CDR3 DNA: TGTGCCAGCCAGGAGGGAGGGTCCAGTGAAGCTTTCTTT; CDR3 protein: CASQEGGSSEAFF
V gene: TRBV7-9; D gene: -; clone size: -; J gene: TRBJ2-7; CDR3 DNA: TGTGCCAGCAGCGGACGGGAAGGGGGCTACGAGCAGTACTTC; CDR3 protein: CASSGREGGYEQYF
V gene: TRBV25-1; D gene: TRBD1; clone size: -; J gene: TRBJ1-2; CDR3 DNA: TGTGCCAGCAGTGTCCCAACGGGACAGGGCTATGGCTACACCTTC; CDR3 protein: CASSVPTGQGYGYTF
V gene: TRBV5-1; D gene: TRBD2; clone size: -; J gene: TRBJ2-2; CDR3 DNA: TGCGCCAGCAGCCCCTCGGGGGGAGGAAACACCGGGGAGCTGTTTTTT; CDR3 protein: CASSPSGGGNTGELFF
V gene: TRBV28; D gene: -; clone size: -; J gene: TRBJ2-6; CDR3 DNA: TGTGCCAGCAGTTTGTCCACGGACGTCCTGACTTTC; CDR3 protein: CASSLSTDVLTF
V gene: TRBV5-6; D gene: -; clone size: -; J gene: TRBJ2-5; CDR3 DNA: TGTGCCAGCAGCTTGGTAGAGACCCAGTACTTC; CDR3 protein: CASSLVETQYF
V gene: TRBV18; D gene: TRBD1; clone size: -; J gene: TRBJ2-7; CDR3 DNA: TGTGCCAGCTCACCGACAGGGGCATCCTACGAGCAGTACTTC; CDR3 protein: CASSPTGASYEQYF
V gene: TRBV28; D gene: -; clone size: few; J gene: TRBJ1-1; CDR3 DNA: TGTGCCAGCAGCACAGAGTTGAACACTGAAGCTTTCTTT; CDR3 protein: CASSTELNTEAFF
V gene: TRBV28; D gene: TRBD2; clone size: -; J gene: TRBJ2-7; CDR3 DNA: TGTGCCAGCAGACCCCGACTAGCGGGAGGTTACGAGCAGTACTTC; CDR3 protein: CASRPRLAGGYEQYF
V gene: TRBV5-1; D gene: -; clone size: -; J gene: TRBJ2-4; CDR3 DNA: TGCGCCAGCAGCCTTTTCGGACAGAACATTCAGTACTTC; CDR3 protein: CASSLFGQNIQYF
V gene: TRBV9; D gene: TRBD2; clone size: -; J gene: TRBJ2-1; CDR3 DNA: TGTGCCAGCACCAAGAGCGGGAGTCGTGACAATGAGCAGTTCTTC; CDR3 protein: CASTKSGSRDNEQFF
V gene: TRBV10-3; D gene: TRBD1; clone size: -; J gene: TRBJ2-2; CDR3 DNA: TGTGCCTCGTCACCCGGACAGGGCGGAGTGGGCACCGGGGAGCTGTTTTTT; CDR3 protein: CASSPGQGGVGTGELFF
V gene: TRBV7-6; D gene: -; clone size: once; J gene: TRBJ2-5; CDR3 DNA: TGTGCCAGCAGCCGCCCTTGGGAAGAGACCCAGTACTTC; CDR3 protein: CASSRPWEETQYF
V gene: TRBV7-3; D gene: -; clone size: -; J gene: TRBJ1-1; CDR3 DNA: TGTGCCAGCAGCTTAGCTCCAAACACTGAAGCTTTCTTT; CDR3 protein: CASSLAPNTEAFF
V gene: TRBV6-5; D gene: -; clone size: -; J gene: TRBJ2-7; CDR3 DNA: TGTGCCAGCAGTTACGAAGGGGCCCACACGATCGAGCAGTACTTC; CDR3 protein: CASSYEGAHTIEQYF
V gene: TRBV5-1; D gene: TRBD2; clone size: -; J gene: TRBJ2-3; CDR3 DNA: TGCGCCAGCAGCCTAACACTAGCGGGAGGGGCAGATACGCAGTATTTT; CDR3 protein: CASSLTLAGGADTQYF
V gene: TRBV14; D gene: -; clone size: -; J gene: TRBJ2-2; CDR3 DNA: TGTGCCAGCAGCCAGGTAGCGCCGGGTCAACGCATCGGGGAGCTGTTTTTT; CDR3 protein: CASSQVAPGQRIGELFF
V gene: TRBV10-3; D gene: TRBD1; clone size: -; J gene: TRBJ1-5; CDR3 DNA: TGTGCCATCAGTGAAGGACAGGGGACCATTTATCAGCCCCAGCATTTT; CDR3 protein: CAISEGQGTIYQPQHF
V gene: TRBV7-9; D gene: -; clone size: -; J gene: TRBJ2-4; CDR3 DNA: TGTGCCAGCAGCCACGATGACGGTCGCGGAAACATTCAGTACTTC; CDR3 protein: CASSHDDGRGNIQYF
V gene: TRBV10-3; D gene: -; clone size: -; J gene: TRBJ1-3; CDR3 DNA: TGTGCCTGCCAACAGCCTTCTGGAAACACCATATATTTT; CDR3 protein: CACQQPSGNTIYF
V gene: TRBV5-1; D gene: TRBD2; clone size: -; J gene: TRBJ2-1; CDR3 DNA: TGCGCCAGCAGCTTGCCCAGGGGGACTAGCGGGGTTTACAATGAGCAGTTCTTC; CDR3 protein: CASSLPRGTSGVYNEQFF
V gene: TRBV5-6; D gene: -; clone size: -; J gene: TRBJ1-2; CDR3 DNA: TGTGCCAGCAGCTTGGCCACAGGGTACTATGGCTACACCTTC; CDR3 protein: CASSLATGYYGYTF
V gene: TRBV9; D gene: TRBD1; clone size: -; J gene: TRBJ2-2; CDR3 DNA: TGTGCCAGCAGCGTAGTGCAGGGGGCCGGGGAGCTGTTTTTT; CDR3 protein: CASSVVQGAGELFF
V gene: TRBV5-1; D gene: TRBD2; clone size: -; J gene: TRBJ2-5; CDR3 DNA: TGCGCCAGCAGCTTGGGTAGCGGGAGGGAAGAGACCCAGTACTTC; CDR3 protein: CASSLGSGREETQYF
V gene: TRBV6-1; D gene: -; clone size: -; J gene: TRBJ2-7; CDR3 DNA: TGTGCCAGCAGTGACCAGGGCACATCCTACGAGCAGTACTTC; CDR3 protein: CASSDQGTSYEQYF
V gene: TRBV6-5; D gene: TRBD1; clone size: -; J gene: TRBJ2-3; CDR3 DNA: TGTGCCAGCAGTTACTGGACAGGGAAGTTATATACGCAGTATTTT; CDR3 protein: CASSYWTGKLYTQYF